The 16 T cell receptor beta chains below all came from one sample that was sequenced in a study of response to subunit inactivated influenza vaccine. TCRdb ran MiXCR on the RT-PCR reads and lists one entry per CDR3 protein. This repertoire shows 450,000 to 700,000 distinct CDR3 sequences, approximately 15% found once; its top ten account for around 10%. The sequenced sample was PBMCs from blood, obtained about 13 days after vaccination. All receptors come from a man between 50 and 59 years old who received an inactivated influenza vaccine.

The chain uses TRBV19 and TRBJ1-1, with unresolved D. The CDR3 has 15 amino acids. Germline loops: CDR1 LNHDA, CDR2 SQIVND (reference sequence). V lost 1 base and J lost 0, with 9 bases in between. CDR3 DNA sequence: TGTGCCAGTAGTATAGGCCGCCGGGTGAACACTGAAGCTTTCTTT. Encoded protein: CASSIGRRVNTEAFF.

The sample holds a few counts of this clonotype. The chain joins TRBV10-3 to TRBJ2-3; D gene unclear. The CDR3 spans 16 residues. Germline-derived CDR1 and CDR2 are ENHRY and SYGVKD. Between the trimmed V and J ends, which lost 3 bases and 3 bases, there was a span of 16 bases. CDR3 amino acids: CAISDSPGFATDTQYF. The CDR3 nucleotides are TGTGCCATCAGTGATAGCCCCGGGTTCGCGACAGATACGCAGTATTTT.

V usage is TRBV29-1 and J usage is TRBJ2-7; D perhaps matches TRBD1 (5 bases). The CDR3 is 13 amino acids. Trimming shortened V by 2 bases and J by 6 bases, and 14 bases separated the two germline ends. Per germline, CDR1 SQVTM and CDR2 ANQGSEA. Here the CDR3 DNA reads TGCAGCGTTGAATTCCGGGTAAGGGGCGAGCAGTACTTC. Translation gives CSVEFRVRGEQYF.

The chain carries TRBV7-9 and TRBJ2-5; possible D gene TRBD1, 6 bases. The CDR3 consists of 15 residues. Trimming stripped 1 base from V and 1 base from J, with 10 bases between. Germline V lookup: CDR1 SEHNR, CDR2 FQNEAQ (reference sequence). The CDR3 sequence: CASSLGNRAQETQYF. DNA for the CDR3: TGTGCCAGCAGCTTAGGAAACAGGGCCCAAGAGACCCAGTACTTC.

This clonotype was observed a few times. The chain combines TRBV5-1 with TRBJ2-7; 14 bases line up with TRBD2. J was trimmed by 5 bases and V by 4 bases; bases with no gene match: 5. CDR1 is SGHRS and CDR2 is YFSETQ in the germline V gene. The CDR3 totals 15 residues. In DNA, the CDR3 is TGCGCCAGCAGCAGACTAGCGGGAGGGCCCAACGAGCAGTACTTC. As protein: CASSRLAGGPNEQYF.

This clonotype was seen a few times. The rearrangement joins TRBV6-1 to TRBJ2-5, with 7 bases aligning to TRBD2. CDR3 size: 14 residues. The V gene's germline CDR1 is MNHNS and CDR2 SASEGT. With V trimmed by 10 bases and J by 4 bases, 12 bases remained unmatched. Written as DNA, the CDR3 is TGTGCCACCGTCCTAGCGGCAAGCGGAGAGACCCAGTACTTC. It specifies CATVLAASGETQYF.

The CDR3 reads CASSRTSGGNNEQFF. CDR3 bases: TGTGCCAGCAGCCGAACTAGCGGGGGGAACAATGAGCAGTTCTTC. The gene calls are TRBV5-4 and TRBJ2-1; TRBD2 aligns across 12 bases. The CDR3 is 15 residues long. The V and J ends lost 4 bases and 5 bases, in that order; junction bases with no gene match: 4. The germline V gene encodes CDR1 SGHNT and CDR2 YYREEE (reference sequence).

The sample holds many counts of this clonotype. J is TRBJ2-1 and V is TRBV15, with D possibly being TRBD2 (5 bases). This CDR3 is built from 15 residues. Germline loops: CDR1 LNHNV, CDR2 YYDKDF (reference sequence). The germline V and J ends were trimmed by 0 bases and 1 base, with 7 bases remaining between them. The CDR3 loop is CATSRDPGSYNEQFF. In DNA form, the CDR3 reads TGTGCCACCAGCAGAGACCCGGGATCCTACAATGAGCAGTTCTTC. Complete variable domain (other parts from reference TRBV15 and TRBJ2-1): DAMVIQNPRYQVTQFGKPVTLSCSQTLNHNVMYWYQQKSSQAPKLLFHYYDKDFNNEADTPDNFQSRRPNTSFCFLDIRSPGLGDTAMYLCATSRDPGSYNEQFFGPGTRLTVL.

This clonotype was observed a few times. This sequence joins TRBV12-3 or TRBV12-4 and TRBJ1-1; 8 nucleotides align to TRBD1. The CDR3 is 17 amino acids. V shed 1 base and J 0 bases; nucleotides not matched to a gene: 7. The CDR3 DNA reads TGTGCCAGCAGTTTAGTGGGACAGGTCCCCTTGAACACTGAAGCTTTCTTT. It specifies CASSLVGQVPLNTEAFF.

This clonotype was recorded once. This may arise from a read error, as a much more abundant clone is one base away. This chain uses TRBV6-4 with TRBJ2-1; 10 bases line up with TRBD2. Germline loops: CDR1 MRHNA, CDR2 SNTAGT. Trimming took 6 bases from V and 4 from J; bases not matched to a gene: 6. This CDR3 is built from 15 residues. Here the CDR3 reads CASSPGLAPYNEQFF. Written as DNA, the CDR3 is TGTGCCAGCAGCCCGGGACTAGCGCCTTACAATGAGCAGTTCTTC.

V gene TRBV12-3 or TRBV12-4 combines with J gene TRBJ2-7; tentatively, D is TRBD1 (5 bases). With 5 bases removed from V and 5 bases from J, the gap between germline ends came to 19 bases. The CDR3 has 15 residues. Here the CDR3 reads CASSLWGQGVHEQYF. In nucleotides, the CDR3 is TGTGCCAGCAGTCTTTGGGGCCAGGGTGTCCACGAGCAGTACTTC.

The chain recombines TRBV28 with TRBJ1-1; D unresolved. The CDR3 is 16 residues long. V was pared by 1 base and J by 0 bases, with 12 bases between. CDR1 and CDR2 (germline): MDHEN, SYDVKM. CDR3 residues: CASSLSRGFMNTEAFF. The CDR3 nucleotides are TGTGCCAGCAGTTTATCACGGGGATTCATGAACACTGAAGCTTTCTTT.

CDR3 sequence (DNA): TGTGCCAGTAGTCATCCGGGACAGGGGTCCAATGAGCAGTTCTTC. It encodes CASSHPGQGSNEQFF. The chain couples TRBV19 to TRBJ2-1; 10 nucleotides agree with TRBD1. This CDR3 is 15 amino acids long. The V and J ends lost 5 bases and 6 bases, in that order; junction bases with no gene match: 7. Germline V lookup: CDR1 LNHDA, CDR2 SQIVND (reference sequence).

This clonotype was picked up a small number of times. V is TRBV28 and J is TRBJ2-1, with 9 bases lining up with TRBD2. Germline-derived CDR1 and CDR2 are MDHEN and SYDVKM. J lost 2 bases, V lost 3 bases, and 5 bases had no gene match. The CDR3 loop spans 16 amino acids. CDR3 nucleotides: TGTGCCAGCAGTTTTATGGGGACTAGCCCCTACAATGAGCAGTTCTTC. Amino acids: CASSFMGTSPYNEQFF.

The gene calls are TRBV4-3 and TRBJ2-1, with 9 bases matching TRBD2. CDR1 and CDR2 from the germline V gene are LGHNA and YSLEER. The CDR3 spans 19 residues. Germline trimming cut 0 bases from V and 8 bases from J; bases unmatched to any gene: 17. In nucleotides, the CDR3 is TGCGCCAGCAGCCAAGATTTCATCGGATCGCGGGGGGGCCTGCATGAGCAGTTCTTC. Translated, it gives CASSQDFIGSRGGLHEQFF.

The chain carries TRBV5-6 and TRBJ2-7; 9 bases align to TRBD2. Germline V lookup: CDR1 SGHDT, CDR2 YYEEEE. The trim removed 2 bases at V and 5 bases at J, leaving 11 bases unmatched. This CDR3 region has 16 residues. CDR3 sequence (DNA): TGTGCCAGCAGCTTTGGGGTCGGCGGGAGGGGGGACGAGCAGTACTTC. Translated, it gives CASSFGVGGRGDEQYF.